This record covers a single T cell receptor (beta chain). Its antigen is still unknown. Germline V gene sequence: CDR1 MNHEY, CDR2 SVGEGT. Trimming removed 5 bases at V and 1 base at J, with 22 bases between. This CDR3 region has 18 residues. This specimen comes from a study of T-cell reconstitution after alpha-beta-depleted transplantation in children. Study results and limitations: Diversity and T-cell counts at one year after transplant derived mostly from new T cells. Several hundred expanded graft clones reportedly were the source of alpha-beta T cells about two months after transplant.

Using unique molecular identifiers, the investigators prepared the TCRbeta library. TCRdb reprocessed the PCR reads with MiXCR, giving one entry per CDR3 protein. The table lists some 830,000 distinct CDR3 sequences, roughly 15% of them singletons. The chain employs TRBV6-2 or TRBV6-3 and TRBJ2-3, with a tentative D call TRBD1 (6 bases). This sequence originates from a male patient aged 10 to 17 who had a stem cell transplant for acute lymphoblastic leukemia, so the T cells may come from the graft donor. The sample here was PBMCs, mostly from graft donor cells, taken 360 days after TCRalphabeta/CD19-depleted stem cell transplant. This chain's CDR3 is CASSPWRPGHTRTDTQYF. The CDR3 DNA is TGTGCCAGCAGTCCTTGGAGACCGGGACATACGCGCACAGATACGCAGTATTTT.